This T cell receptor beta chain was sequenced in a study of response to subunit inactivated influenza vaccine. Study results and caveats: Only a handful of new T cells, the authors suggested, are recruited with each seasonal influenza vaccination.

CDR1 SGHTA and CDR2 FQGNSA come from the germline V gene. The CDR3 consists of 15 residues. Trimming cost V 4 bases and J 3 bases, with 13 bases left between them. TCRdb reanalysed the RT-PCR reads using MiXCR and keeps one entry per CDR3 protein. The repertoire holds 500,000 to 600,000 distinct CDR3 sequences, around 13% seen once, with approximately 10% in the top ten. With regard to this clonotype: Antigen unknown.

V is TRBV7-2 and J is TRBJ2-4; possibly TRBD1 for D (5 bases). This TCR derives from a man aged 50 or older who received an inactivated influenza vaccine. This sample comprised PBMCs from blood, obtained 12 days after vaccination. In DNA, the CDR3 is TGTGCCAGCAGCTCTCAGGGTACGGGCAAAAACATTCAGTACTTC. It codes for CASSSQGTGKNIQYF.